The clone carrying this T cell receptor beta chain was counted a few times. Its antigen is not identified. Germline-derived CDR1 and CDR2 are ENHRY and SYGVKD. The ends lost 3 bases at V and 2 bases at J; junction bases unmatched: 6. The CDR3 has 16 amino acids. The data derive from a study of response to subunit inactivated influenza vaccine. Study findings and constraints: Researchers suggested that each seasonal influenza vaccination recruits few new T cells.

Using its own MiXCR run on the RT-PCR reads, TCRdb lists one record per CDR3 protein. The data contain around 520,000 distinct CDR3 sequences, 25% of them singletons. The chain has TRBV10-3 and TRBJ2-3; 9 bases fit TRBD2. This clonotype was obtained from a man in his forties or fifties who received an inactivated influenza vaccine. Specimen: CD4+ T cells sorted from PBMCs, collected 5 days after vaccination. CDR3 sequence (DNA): TGTGCCATCAGTGAATTAGCGGGGGCCCACACAGATACGCAGTATTTT. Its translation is CAISELAGAHTDTQYF.